Sequencing of this T cell receptor (beta chain) was carried out in a study of lymphopenia after photon versus proton radiotherapy. This CDR3 is built from 15 residues. CDR1 and CDR2 from the germline V gene are KGHSH and LQKENI. TCRdb's copy holds only in-frame clones and misses some; the assay was immunoSEQ multiplex PCR. Of 15,000 to 20,000 clones in the sample, more than 75% were seen once. The receptor comes from a man aged 65 to 79 with pancreatic cancer. This chain uses TRBV18 with TRBJ2-5; maybe TRBD1 (6 bases). The better agreement between TRBJ2-7 and the DNA end casts doubt on the J call. Sequenced material: peripheral blood, taken from a patient treated with proton-based radiotherapy. The CDR3 loop reads CASSPLQGSSYEQYF. CDR3 bases: TGTGCCAGCTCACCACTACAGGGTAGCTCCTACGAGCAGTACTTC.